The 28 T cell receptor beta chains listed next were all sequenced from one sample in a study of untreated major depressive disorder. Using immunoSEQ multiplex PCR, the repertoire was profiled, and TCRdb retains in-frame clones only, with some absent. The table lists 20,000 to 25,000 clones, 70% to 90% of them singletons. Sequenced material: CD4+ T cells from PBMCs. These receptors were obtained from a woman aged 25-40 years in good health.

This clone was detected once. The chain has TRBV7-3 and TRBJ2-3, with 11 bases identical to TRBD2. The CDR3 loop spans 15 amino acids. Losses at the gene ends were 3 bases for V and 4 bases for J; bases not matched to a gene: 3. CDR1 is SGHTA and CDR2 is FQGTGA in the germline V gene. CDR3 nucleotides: TGTGCCAGCAGCTTTAGCGGGGGGGCCGCAGATACGCAGTATTTT. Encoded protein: CASSFSGGAADTQYF.

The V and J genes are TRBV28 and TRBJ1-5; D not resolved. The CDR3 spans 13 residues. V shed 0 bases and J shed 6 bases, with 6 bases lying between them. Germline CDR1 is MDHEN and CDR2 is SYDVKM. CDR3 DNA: TGTGCCAGCAGTTTATGGTCGGGTCAGCCCCAGCATTTT. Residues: CASSLWSGQPQHF.

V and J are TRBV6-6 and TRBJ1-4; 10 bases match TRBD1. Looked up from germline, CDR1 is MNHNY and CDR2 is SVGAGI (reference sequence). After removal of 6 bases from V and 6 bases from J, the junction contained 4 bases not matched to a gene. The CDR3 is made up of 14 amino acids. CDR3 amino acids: CASRTTGGYEKLFF. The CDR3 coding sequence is TGTGCCAGCAGAACGACAGGGGGCTATGAAAAACTGTTTTTT.

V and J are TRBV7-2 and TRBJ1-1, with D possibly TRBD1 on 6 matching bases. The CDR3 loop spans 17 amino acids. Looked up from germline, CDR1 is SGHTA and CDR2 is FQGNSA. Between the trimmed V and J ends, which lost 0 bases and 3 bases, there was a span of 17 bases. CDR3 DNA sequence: TGTGCCAGCAGCTTAGCTGGGGGGCGCGGGTATTACACTGAAGCTTTCTTT. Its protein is CASSLAGGRGYYTEAFF.

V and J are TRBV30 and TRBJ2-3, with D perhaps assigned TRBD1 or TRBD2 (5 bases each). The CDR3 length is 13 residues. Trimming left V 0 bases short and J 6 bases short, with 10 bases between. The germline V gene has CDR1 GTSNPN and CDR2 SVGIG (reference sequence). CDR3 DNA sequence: TGTGCCTGGAGTGTACGTCGGGGCGATACGCAGTATTTT. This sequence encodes CAWSVRRGDTQYF.

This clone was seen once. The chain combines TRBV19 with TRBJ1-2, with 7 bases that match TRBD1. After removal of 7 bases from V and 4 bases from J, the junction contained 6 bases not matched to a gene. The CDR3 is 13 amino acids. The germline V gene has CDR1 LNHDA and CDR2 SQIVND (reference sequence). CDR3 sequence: CASMPTGTYGYTF. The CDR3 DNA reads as TGTGCCAGTATGCCGACAGGGACCTATGGCTACACCTTC. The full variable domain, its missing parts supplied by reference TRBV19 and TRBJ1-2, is DGGITQSPKYLFRKEGQNVTLSCEQNLNHDAMYWYRQDPGQGLRLIYYSQIVNDFQKGDIAEGYSVSREKKESFPLTVTSAQKNPTAFYLCASMPTGTYGYTFGSGTRLTVV.

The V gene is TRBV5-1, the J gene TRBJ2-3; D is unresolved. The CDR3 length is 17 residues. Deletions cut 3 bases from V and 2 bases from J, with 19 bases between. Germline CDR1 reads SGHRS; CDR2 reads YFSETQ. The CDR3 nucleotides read TGCGCCAGCAGCTACGCACCGGACCCTCAGTCCACAGATACGCAGTATTTT. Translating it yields CASSYAPDPQSTDTQYF.

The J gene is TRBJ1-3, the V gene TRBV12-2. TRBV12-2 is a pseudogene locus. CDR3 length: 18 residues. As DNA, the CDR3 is TGTGCAAGTCGCTTACCCGTTCCGCCTGACGCCTCTGGAAACACCATATATTTT. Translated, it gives CASRLPVPPDASGNTIYF.

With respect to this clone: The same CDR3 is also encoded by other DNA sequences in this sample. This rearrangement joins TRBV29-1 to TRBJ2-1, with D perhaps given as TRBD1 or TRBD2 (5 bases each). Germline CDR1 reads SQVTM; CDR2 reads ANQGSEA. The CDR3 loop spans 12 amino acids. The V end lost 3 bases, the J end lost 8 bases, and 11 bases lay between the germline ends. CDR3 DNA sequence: TGCAGCGTTGAGGGGACGATCGATGAGCAGTTCTTC. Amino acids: CSVEGTIDEQFF.

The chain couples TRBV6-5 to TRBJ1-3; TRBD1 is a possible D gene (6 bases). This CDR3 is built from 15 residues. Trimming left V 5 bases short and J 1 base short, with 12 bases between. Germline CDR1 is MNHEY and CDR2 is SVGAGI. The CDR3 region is CASSITGRSGNTIYF. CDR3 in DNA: TGTGCCAGCAGTATAACAGGGCGGTCTGGAAACACCATATATTTT.

CDR3 coding DNA: TGTGCCAGCAGCTCCCTTCCGCGAGGCAGGACCGGGGAGCTGTTTTTT. It encodes CASSSLPRGRTGELFF. V gene TRBV11-2 combines with J gene TRBJ2-2, with D hard to call. This CDR3 contains 16 residues. Germline V lookup: CDR1 SGHAT, CDR2 FQNNGV. The V and J ends lost 4 bases and 5 bases respectively, with 17 bases between them.

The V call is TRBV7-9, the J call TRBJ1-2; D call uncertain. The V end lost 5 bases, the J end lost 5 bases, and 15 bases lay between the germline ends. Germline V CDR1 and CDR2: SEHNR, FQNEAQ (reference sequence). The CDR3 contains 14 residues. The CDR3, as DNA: TGTGCCAGCAGCGCACAAGGACGGAGTTATGGCTACACCTTC. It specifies CASSAQGRSYGYTF.

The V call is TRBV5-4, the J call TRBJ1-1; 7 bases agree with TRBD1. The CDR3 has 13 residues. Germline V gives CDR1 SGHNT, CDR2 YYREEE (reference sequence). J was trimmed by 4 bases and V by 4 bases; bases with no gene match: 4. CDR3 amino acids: CASSVAGGTEAFF. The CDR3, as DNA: TGTGCCAGCAGCGTTGCAGGGGGCACTGAAGCTTTCTTT.

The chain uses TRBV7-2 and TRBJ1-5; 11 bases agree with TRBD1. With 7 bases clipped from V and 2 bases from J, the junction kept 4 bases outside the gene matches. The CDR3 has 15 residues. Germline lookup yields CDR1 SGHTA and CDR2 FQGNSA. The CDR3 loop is CASTRTGGGNQPQHF. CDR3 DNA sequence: TGTGCCAGCACCCGGACAGGGGGCGGCAATCAGCCCCAGCATTTT.

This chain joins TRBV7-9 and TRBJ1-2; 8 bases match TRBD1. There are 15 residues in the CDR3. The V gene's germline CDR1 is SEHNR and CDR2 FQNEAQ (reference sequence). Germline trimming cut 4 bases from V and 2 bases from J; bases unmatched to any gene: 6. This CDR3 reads CASSSTGTGNYGYTF. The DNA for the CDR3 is TGTGCCAGCAGCTCCACCGGGACAGGAAACTATGGCTACACCTTC.

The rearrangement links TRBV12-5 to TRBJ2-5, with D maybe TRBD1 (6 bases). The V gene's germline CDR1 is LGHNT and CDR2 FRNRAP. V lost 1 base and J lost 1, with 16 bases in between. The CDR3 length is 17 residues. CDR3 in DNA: TGTGCTAGTGGTTTGGCCACCCCAACAGGGTTCCAAGAGACCCAGTACTTC. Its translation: CASGLATPTGFQETQYF.

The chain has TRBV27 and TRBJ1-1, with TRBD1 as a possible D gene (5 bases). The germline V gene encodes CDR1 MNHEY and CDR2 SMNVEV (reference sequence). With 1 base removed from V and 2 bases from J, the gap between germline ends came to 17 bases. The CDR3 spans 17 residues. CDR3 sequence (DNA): TGTGCCAGCAGTTTATTAGGCAGCCCCGGGACTAACACTGAAGCTTTCTTT. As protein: CASSLLGSPGTNTEAFF.

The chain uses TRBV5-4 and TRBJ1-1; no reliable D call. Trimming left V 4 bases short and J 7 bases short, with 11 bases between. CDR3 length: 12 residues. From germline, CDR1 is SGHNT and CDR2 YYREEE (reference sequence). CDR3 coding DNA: TGTGCCAGCAGCACCTCGCTGGGTGAAGCTTTCTTT. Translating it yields CASSTSLGEAFF.

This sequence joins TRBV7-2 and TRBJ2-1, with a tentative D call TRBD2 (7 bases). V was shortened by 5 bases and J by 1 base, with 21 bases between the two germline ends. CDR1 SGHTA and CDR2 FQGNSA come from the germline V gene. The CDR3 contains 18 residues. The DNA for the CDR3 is TGTGCCAGCAGCGCTAGGGGCGGGGGCCCCAATTCCTACAATGAGCAGTTCTTC. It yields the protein CASSARGGGPNSYNEQFF.

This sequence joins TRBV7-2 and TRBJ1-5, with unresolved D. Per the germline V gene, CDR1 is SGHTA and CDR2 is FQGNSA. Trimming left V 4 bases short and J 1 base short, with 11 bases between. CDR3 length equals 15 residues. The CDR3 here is CASSSTVGSNQPQHF. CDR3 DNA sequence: TGTGCCAGCAGCTCAACAGTGGGGAGCAATCAGCCCCAGCATTTT.

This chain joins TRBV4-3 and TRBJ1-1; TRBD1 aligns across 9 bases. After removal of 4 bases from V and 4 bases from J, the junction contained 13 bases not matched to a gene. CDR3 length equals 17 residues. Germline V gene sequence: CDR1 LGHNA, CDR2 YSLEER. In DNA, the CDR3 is TGCGCCAGCAGCCCTCTTTCACAGGGGGCGCGAAGCACTGAAGCTTTCTTT. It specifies CASSPLSQGARSTEAFF.

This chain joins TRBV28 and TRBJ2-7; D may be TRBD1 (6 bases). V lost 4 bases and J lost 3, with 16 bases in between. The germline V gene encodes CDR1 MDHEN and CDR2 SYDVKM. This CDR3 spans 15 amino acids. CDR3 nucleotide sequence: TGTGCCAGCAGTTCACAGGGCCAACTCCACTACGAGCAGTACTTC. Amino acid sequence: CASSSQGQLHYEQYF.

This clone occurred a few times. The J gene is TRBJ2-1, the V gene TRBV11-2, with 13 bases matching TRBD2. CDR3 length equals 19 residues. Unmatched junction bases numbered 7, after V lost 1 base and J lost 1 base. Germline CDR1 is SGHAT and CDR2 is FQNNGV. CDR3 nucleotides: TGTGCCAGCAGCTTAGGTAGGAAACTAGCGGGGGGGTCCTACAATGAGCAGTTCTTC. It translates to CASSLGRKLAGGSYNEQFF.

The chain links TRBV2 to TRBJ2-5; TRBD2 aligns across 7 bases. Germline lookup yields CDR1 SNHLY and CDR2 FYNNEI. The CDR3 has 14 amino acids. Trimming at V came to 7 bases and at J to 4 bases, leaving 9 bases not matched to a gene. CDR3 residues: CASTPDSGGETQYF. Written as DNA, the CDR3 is TGTGCCAGCACACCGGACTCGGGGGGAGAGACCCAGTACTTC.

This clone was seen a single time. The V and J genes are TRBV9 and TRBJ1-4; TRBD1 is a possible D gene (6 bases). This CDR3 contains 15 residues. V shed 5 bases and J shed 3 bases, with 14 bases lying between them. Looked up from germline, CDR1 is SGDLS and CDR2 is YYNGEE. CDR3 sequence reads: CASSEWGQANEKLFF. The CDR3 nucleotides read TGTGCCAGCAGTGAGTGGGGGCAGGCTAATGAAAAACTGTTTTTT.

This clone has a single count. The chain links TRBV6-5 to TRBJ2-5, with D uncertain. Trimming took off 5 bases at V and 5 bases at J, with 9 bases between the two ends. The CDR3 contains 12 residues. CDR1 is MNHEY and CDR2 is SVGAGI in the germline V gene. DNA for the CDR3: TGTGCCAGCAGTGACCGAATGGAGACCCAGTACTTC. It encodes CASSDRMETQYF.

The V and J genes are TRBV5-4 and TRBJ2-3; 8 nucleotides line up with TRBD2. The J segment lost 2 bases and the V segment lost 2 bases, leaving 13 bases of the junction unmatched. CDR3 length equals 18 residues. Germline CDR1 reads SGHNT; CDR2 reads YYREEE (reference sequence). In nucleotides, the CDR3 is TGTGCCAGCAGCTTCGACCCGGGGGGGGCGGGGCACACAGATACGCAGTATTTT. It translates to CASSFDPGGAGHTDTQYF. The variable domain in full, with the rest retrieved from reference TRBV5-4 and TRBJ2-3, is ETGVTQSPTHLIKTRGQQVTLRCSSQSGHNTVSWYQQALGQGPQFIFQYYREEENGRGNFPPRFSGLQFPNYSSELNVNALELDDSALYLCASSFDPGGAGHTDTQYFGPGTRLTVL.

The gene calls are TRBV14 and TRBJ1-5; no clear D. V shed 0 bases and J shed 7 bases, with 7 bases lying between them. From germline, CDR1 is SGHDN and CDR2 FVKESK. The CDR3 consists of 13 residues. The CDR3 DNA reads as TGTGCCAGCAGCCAAGATCCTCTACAGCCCCAGCATTTT. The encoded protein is CASSQDPLQPQHF.